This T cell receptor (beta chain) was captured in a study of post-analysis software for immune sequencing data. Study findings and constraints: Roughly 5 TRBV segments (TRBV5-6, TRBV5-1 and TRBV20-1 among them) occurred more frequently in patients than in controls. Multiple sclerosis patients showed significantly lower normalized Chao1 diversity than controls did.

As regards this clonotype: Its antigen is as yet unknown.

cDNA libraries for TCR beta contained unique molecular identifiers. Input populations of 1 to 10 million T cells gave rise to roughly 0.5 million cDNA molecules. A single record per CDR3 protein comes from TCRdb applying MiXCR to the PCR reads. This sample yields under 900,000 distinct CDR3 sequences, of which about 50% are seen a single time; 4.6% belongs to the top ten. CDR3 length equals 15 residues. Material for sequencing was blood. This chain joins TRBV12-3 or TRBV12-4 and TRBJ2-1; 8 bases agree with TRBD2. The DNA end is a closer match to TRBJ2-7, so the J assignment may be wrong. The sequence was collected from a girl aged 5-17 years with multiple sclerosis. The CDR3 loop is CASSLGRGAYNEQYF. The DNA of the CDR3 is TGTGCCAGCAGTTTAGGGCGGGGGGCCTACAATGAGCAGTACTTC.